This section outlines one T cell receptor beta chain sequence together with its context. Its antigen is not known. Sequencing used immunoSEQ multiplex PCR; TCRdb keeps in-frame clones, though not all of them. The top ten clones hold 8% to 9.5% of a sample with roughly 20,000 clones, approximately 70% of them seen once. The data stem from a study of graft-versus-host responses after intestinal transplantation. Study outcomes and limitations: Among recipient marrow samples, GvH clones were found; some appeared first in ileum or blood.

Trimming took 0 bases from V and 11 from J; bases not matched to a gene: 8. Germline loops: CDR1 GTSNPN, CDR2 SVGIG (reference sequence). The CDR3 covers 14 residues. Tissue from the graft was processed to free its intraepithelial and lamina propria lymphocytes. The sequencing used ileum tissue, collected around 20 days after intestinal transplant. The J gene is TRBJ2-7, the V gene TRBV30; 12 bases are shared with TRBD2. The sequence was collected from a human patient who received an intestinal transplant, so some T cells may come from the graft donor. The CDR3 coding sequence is TGTGCCTGGAGTGTACTGGGACTAGCGGGTCTGGAGTACTTC. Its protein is CAWSVLGLAGLEYF.